What follows describes a single T cell receptor (beta chain). Its recognized antigen is unknown. The sample holds no much larger clone one base away, and base qualities are not on file. The CDR3 spans 15 residues, from the cysteine through the phenylalanine. Kept here is only the CDR3 DNA, which spans 45 bases and is read in frame from base 1. V trim: 5 bases; J trim: 11 bases; unmatched bases: 13. Taken from the germline V gene, the CDR1 and CDR2 loops are SGHAT and FQNNGV. The data derive from a study of CD8+ T cells in alopecia areata (dated by TCRdb to 2016 to 2019). About the study as a whole: The treated patients, all with moderate-to-severe alopecia areata, were enrolled in an open-label pilot trial of oral tofacitinib given at 5 to 10 mg twice daily. Tofacitinib-treated patients had biopsies at baseline and at 4 and 24 weeks of treatment, with a later scalp biopsy in several patients. To study T cell clonal expansion in alopecia areata, the researchers applied high-throughput TCRbeta sequencing to both the C3H/HeJ mouse model and human patients. RNA was obtained with the PAXgene miRNA kit for fixed scalp, the miRNeasy kit for PBMCs, and the RNeasy kit for mouse skin. Patients received tofacitinib for 6 to 18 months and were then followed off drug for 6 months to check for delayed response and recurrence. The SALT score, which quantifies the percentage of affected scalp surface area, was used to measure disease severity in treated patients. Amplification of TCRbeta CDR3 regions was done by immunoSEQ multiplex PCR using 35 Vbeta forward primers and 13 Jbeta reverse primers. Human TCRbeta sequencing covered scalp tissue and sorted CD4+ and CD8+ peripheral blood T cells from patchy and totalis/universalis alopecia areata patients and healthy controls. Scalp clonality was compared across normal scalp (n=4), patchy alopecia areata scalp (n=8), and alopecia totalis/universalis scalp (n=8).

The time point label, as the study defines it: roughly 27 days on oral tofacitinib. In light of the paper, this sample's treatment or condition label describes: oral pan-JAK inhibitor, 5-10 mg twice daily. From alopecia areata patients, peripheral blood was collected along with lesional scalp punch biopsies. PBMCs were separated by density centrifugation and stained for CD3, CD4 and CD8, after which CD4+ and CD8+ T cells were sorted on a FACSAria. Results and caveats for the whole study, not just this receptor: Because the treated cohort was small and had just a single nonresponder, larger studies are needed to establish links between baseline CD8+ expansion and response. Unlike mouse skin, which is dominated by gammadelta T cells, normal human skin has resident alphabeta T cells that are also sequenced, and this complicates analysis of the scalp TCR repertoire. Compared with normal scalp, lesional scalp, particularly in alopecia totalis/universalis, had higher clonality and more expanded CD8+ clones, which suggests antigenic drive. Compared with mice, TCR sequences shared between patients were less clear, possibly partly because of HLA diversity across the patient population. During tofacitinib treatment, many expanded lesional clones remained in scalp and blood, and this persistence may partly explain relapse after treatment is stopped. Tofacitinib significantly decreased scalp clonality and the number of expanded CD8+ clones among the top 100 scalp clones.

Preparation of the library involved the immunoSEQ multiplex PCR assay. RNA was extracted from all samples and reverse transcribed into cDNA as template for TCR sequencing. First-strand cDNA was synthesized with SuperScript III using a 2:1 mix of oligo-dT and random hexamers. A synthetic immune receptor repertoire was used to assess amplification bias, and residual bias was removed computationally. On the authors' methods: Raw reads were preprocessed to remove errors, and CDR3 was defined according to IMGT conventions as the region from the conserved cysteine to phenylalanine. Clonality was computed by normalizing Shannon entropy by log2 of the number of productive unique TCRs and subtracting the result from 1. Whether each scalp clone was CD4 or CD8 was inferred by checking scalp TCRbeta sequences against the CD4 and CD8 repertoires from sorted blood. What TCRdb holds here is the immuneACCESS table cut down to in-frame rearrangements. Part of the clones is not present; checked against another copy, under half of the missing clones reflect an unresolved V gene, and the others are unexplained. For V, J and clone size, that table is used; D and trimming come from the DNA. A total of 150,000 or so clones appear in this sample, around 86% of them only once. The top ten constitute about 12% of the sample.

The receptor was derived from a human donor with alopecia areata. Material: CD8+ T cells sorted from blood, obtained at week 4, from a patient treated with tofacitinib. The rearrangement combines TRBV11-2 with TRBJ2-1; 9 middle bases align to TRBD2. The DNA reads as follows: TGTGCCAGCAGCGATAGCGGGAGCTTGGTGAATAAGCAGTTCTTC. This gives the protein CASSDSGSLVNKQFF.